The 19 T cell receptor beta chains below all came from one sample that was sequenced in a study of T cell responses to AZD1222 COVID-19 vaccine. TCRdb keeps only in-frame clones here, not all; method: immunoSEQ multiplex PCR. Of 130,000 or so clones in the sample, under 95% are singletons; the top ten hold roughly 7.6%. The sequencing here drew on peripheral blood, taken 28 days after the second dose of the MenACWY control vaccine. These receptors came from an adult who received the MenACWY meningococcal vaccine as a control.

Here the CDR3 reads CASSLDAANEKLFF. CDR3 sequence (DNA): TGTGCCAGCAGCTTAGATGCGGCTAATGAAAAACTGTTTTTT. This chain uses TRBV7-9 with TRBJ1-4; D is undetermined. CDR1 is SEHNR, CDR2 FQNEAQ, per germline (reference sequence). Deletions cut 1 base from V and 3 bases from J, with 6 bases between. This CDR3 comprises 14 residues.

This chain links TRBV4-3 with TRBJ1-6; no definite D call. Trimming took off 0 bases at V and 8 bases at J, with 17 bases between the two ends. Germline V gene sequence: CDR1 LGHNA, CDR2 YSLEER. The CDR3 length is 17 residues. CDR3 loop: CASSQDPLTGFDSPLHF. In DNA, the CDR3 is TGCGCCAGCAGCCAAGATCCCCTGACGGGGTTCGATTCACCCCTCCACTTT.

The rearrangement uses TRBV7-8 and TRBJ2-7; 10 bases fit TRBD2. Germline-derived CDR1 and CDR2 are SGHVS and FQNEAQ. With 5 bases clipped from V and 2 bases from J, the junction kept 6 bases outside the gene matches. This CDR3 spans 15 amino acids. The CDR3 DNA reads as TGTGCCAGCAGCGCCCGGACTAGCGGACCCTACGAGCAGTACTTC. Protein: CASSARTSGPYEQYF.

The rearrangement links TRBV6-2 or TRBV6-3 to TRBJ1-6, with 8 bases that match TRBD1. V lost 6 bases, J lost 5 bases, and 9 bases stayed unmatched. The CDR3 spans 16 residues. CDR1 and CDR2 from the germline V gene are MNHEY and SVGEGT. CDR3 DNA: TGTGCCAGCAGCCCACACGGACAGGGAAATAATTCACCCCTCCACTTT. Residues: CASSPHGQGNNSPLHF.

The V gene is TRBV19, the J gene TRBJ2-7, with a possible D match to TRBD2 (7 bases). This CDR3 has 16 amino acids. With 5 bases removed from V and 3 bases from J, the gap between germline ends came to 20 bases. Germline V gives CDR1 LNHDA, CDR2 SQIVND (reference sequence). The CDR3 DNA reads as TGTGCCAGTAGTCCCCTGGGAGGGGGAGTGATCTACGAGCAGTACTTC. It codes for CASSPLGGGVIYEQYF.

The gene calls are TRBV28 and TRBJ2-2; 12 nucleotides align to TRBD2. The CDR3 loop spans 17 amino acids. CDR1 and CDR2 from the germline V gene are MDHEN and SYDVKM. V was clipped by 3 bases and J by 2 bases; unmatched bases: 4. The CDR3 DNA is TGTGCCAGCAGTTTCCCAGGACTAGCGGGAAACACCGGGGAGCTGTTTTTT. Translating it yields CASSFPGLAGNTGELFF. Complete variable domain (other parts from reference TRBV28 and TRBJ2-2): DVKVTQSSRYLVKRTGEKVFLECVQDMDHENMFWYRQDPGLGLRLIYFSYDVKMKEKGDIPEGYSVSREKKERFSLILESASTNQTSMYLCASSFPGLAGNTGELFFGEGSRLTVL.

The chain couples TRBV5-1 to TRBJ2-3, with D possibly matching TRBD1 (6 bases). The germline V gene has CDR1 SGHRS and CDR2 YFSETQ. Trimming removed 4 bases from V and 2 bases from J, with 11 bases in between. CDR3 length: 14 amino acids. The CDR3 reads CASSPWTVTDTQYF. DNA of the CDR3: TGCGCCAGCAGCCCTTGGACAGTCACAGATACGCAGTATTTT.

A single count supports this clone. This chain uses TRBV7-2 with TRBJ2-5; 10 bases agree with TRBD1. This CDR3 is built from 14 residues. Germline V gene data show CDR1 as SGHTA and CDR2 as FQGNSA. Trimming removed 7 bases from V and 5 bases from J; junction bases left unmatched: 7. The CDR3 nucleotides read TGTGCCAGCACACGGACAGGGGGGTCGGAGACCCAGTACTTC. Its translation: CASTRTGGSETQYF.

The genes are TRBV2 and TRBJ2-5; no clear D. Germline V gene sequence: CDR1 SNHLY, CDR2 FYNNEI. V was clipped by 7 bases and J by 5 bases, with 8 bases between them. CDR3 length: 11 residues. This chain's CDR3 is CASTLQETQYF. CDR3 DNA: TGTGCCAGCACTCTTCAGGAGACCCAGTACTTC.

As to this clone: Other DNA sequences of this sample code for an identical CDR3. The genes are TRBV12-3 or TRBV12-4 and TRBJ1-1, with unresolved D. Trimming removed 3 bases from V and 2 bases from J, with 7 bases in between. The CDR3 is 13 amino acids. CDR3 amino acids: CASSLEGNTEAFF. Written as DNA, the CDR3 is TGTGCCAGCAGTTTGGAGGGTAACACTGAAGCTTTCTTT.

This clone was seen a handful of times. This chain connects TRBV29-1 to TRBJ2-1; no clear D gene. Trimming pared 7 bases from V and 6 bases from J, leaving 13 bases between. Germline loops: CDR1 SQVTM, CDR2 ANQGSEA. The CDR3 is 12 residues long. CDR3 in amino acids: CSARYTVNEQFF. In nucleotides, the CDR3 is TGCAGCGCCCGGTACACAGTCAATGAGCAGTTCTTC.

The gene calls are TRBV28 and TRBJ1-4; TRBD1 might be the D (5 bases). V was cut by 7 bases and J by 7 bases, with 25 bases left in between. Germline V gene lookup returns CDR1 MDHEN and CDR2 SYDVKM. The CDR3 runs to 17 residues. The CDR3, as DNA: TGTGCCAGCACGGGGTGGGAGGAAGGGGTCGGTAGTGAAAAACTGTTTTTT. Encoded protein: CASTGWEEGVGSEKLFF.

V and J are TRBV3-1 (or the pseudogene TRBV3-2) and TRBJ2-7, with TRBD2 identical over 7 bases. Germline V lookup: CDR1 LGHDT, CDR2 YNNKEL (reference sequence). The junction had 6 bases not matched to a gene; V was cut back by 1 base and J by 3 bases. The CDR3 has 15 amino acids. This CDR3 is CASSQGPSGFYEQYF. In nucleotides, the CDR3 is TGTGCCAGCAGCCAAGGTCCTAGCGGCTTCTACGAGCAGTACTTC.

The gene calls are TRBV19 and TRBJ2-5, with D perhaps matching TRBD2 (6 bases). In germline, CDR1 is LNHDA, CDR2 SQIVND (reference sequence). The CDR3 runs to 15 residues. V dropped 1 base and J dropped 4 bases, with 13 bases sitting between them. The CDR3: CASSIVAGGPETQYF. CDR3 nucleotides: TGTGCCAGTAGTATAGTGGCAGGAGGGCCAGAGACCCAGTACTTC.

DNA for the CDR3: TGTGCCAGCTCACCGCGGGGCAGGGGCACCATGAACACTGAAGCTTTCTTT. This encodes CASSPRGRGTMNTEAFF. V usage is TRBV18 and J usage is TRBJ1-1, with D perhaps TRBD1 (6 bases). This CDR3 comprises 17 residues. V was cut by 3 bases and J by 0 bases, with 17 bases left in between. Germline V gives CDR1 KGHSH, CDR2 LQKENI.

The J gene is TRBJ1-2, the V gene TRBV6-5, with D unclear. The CDR3 loop spans 14 amino acids. The V gene's germline CDR1 is MNHEY and CDR2 SVGAGI. The germline V and J ends were trimmed by 5 bases and 2 bases, with 12 bases remaining between them. The CDR3 here is CASSRPPGNYGYTF. As DNA, the CDR3 is TGTGCCAGCAGTCGACCCCCGGGGAACTATGGCTACACCTTC.

The genes are TRBV12-5 and TRBJ2-6; 7 bases are a match to TRBD1. Per germline, CDR1 LGHNT and CDR2 FRNRAP. The J segment lost 2 bases and the V segment lost 1 base, leaving 5 bases of the junction unmatched. The CDR3 contains 17 residues. The CDR3 sequence: CASGLAPDRAGANVLTF. The CDR3 coding sequence is TGTGCTAGTGGTTTGGCCCCTGACAGGGCTGGGGCCAACGTCCTGACTTTC.

Only one count was recorded for this clone. The rearrangement joins TRBV6-4 to TRBJ2-5, with 8 positions matching TRBD1. The CDR3 is made up of 16 amino acids. The germline V gene has CDR1 MRHNA and CDR2 SNTAGT. V lost 5 bases and J lost 5; bases outside the gene matches: 13. CDR3 nucleotides: TGTGCCAGCAGTTGTGAAGGACAGGGTGGGATGGAGACCCAGTACTTC. Protein sequence: CASSCEGQGGMETQYF.

This clone was detected once. J is TRBJ1-6 and V is TRBV4-3, with D perhaps TRBD1 (6 bases). The V gene lost 0 bases and the J gene lost 10 bases, with 19 bases spanning the gap. Germline CDR1 and CDR2: LGHNA and YSLEER. This CDR3 is built from 17 residues. The CDR3, as DNA: TGCGCCAGCAGCCAAGATGGGGGGGGCCCACTGGGGTCACCCCTCCACTTT. It encodes CASSQDGGGPLGSPLHF.